These T cell receptor beta chains were read from a single sample in a study of blood T cells in healthy people across ages. MiXCR, applied by TCRdb to the 5' RACE reads, yields one record per CDR3 protein. In the table there are 1,300,000 or so distinct CDR3 sequences, 59% of which are singletons. Sequencing was performed on blood. The receptors shown here come from a man younger than 35 in good health. The CDR3 runs from the conserved cysteine through the conserved F or W. D genes are given only for firm matches. Only part of the rows carry a size: once, few, many, or a class if the clone is expanded.

V,J,length,size,D,DNA,CDR3
TRBV10-3,TRBJ2-3,13,.,TRBD2,TGTGCCATCCAGGGAGGGCTGACAGATACGCAGTATTTT,CAIQGGLTDTQYF
TRBV10-3,TRBJ2-1,15,.,.,TGTGCCACCAGCCCCAAAGGACCGCTGGAGAATGAGCAGTTCTTC,CATSPKGPLENEQFF
TRBV25-1,TRBJ2-7,17,.,TRBD2,TGTGCCACTTCGAGTTTAAATCGACTAGCGAACTCCTACGAGCAGTACTTC,CATSSLNRLANSYEQYF
TRBV9,TRBJ1-2,16,.,.,TGTGCCAGCAGCGAAGGACGGGCGATTGAAAACTATGGCTACACCTTC,CASSEGRAIENYGYTF
TRBV20-1,TRBJ2-1,14,few,.,TGCAGTGCTCCCAACCGGGGTTTCAGGAATGAGCAGTTCTTC,CSAPNRGFRNEQFF
TRBV24-1,TRBJ2-1,15,few,TRBD1,TGTGCCACCAGTGCCCGGACAGGGCGATACAATGAGCAGTTCTTC,CATSARTGRYNEQFF
TRBV29-1,TRBJ2-7,12,few,TRBD1,TGCAGCGCCGGACAGGCGGACTACGAGCAGTACTTC,CSAGQADYEQYF
TRBV29-1,TRBJ2-4,13,.,TRBD1,TGCAGCGTGGGACAGTTAGCCAAAAACATTCAGTACTTC,CSVGQLAKNIQYF
TRBV9,TRBJ2-1,14,few,TRBD2,TGTGCCAGCTCGGGTAGCGGGACCTACAATGAGCAGTTCTTC,CASSGSGTYNEQFF
TRBV7-6,TRBJ1-2,14,few,TRBD1,TGTGCCAGCAGCCAGTTACAGGGGGCTGATGGCTACACCTTC,CASSQLQGADGYTF
TRBV4-2,TRBJ2-1,17,few,TRBD1,TGTGCCAGCAGCCAAGACTCCGCGGACAGGGGATACAATGAGCAGTTCTTC,CASSQDSADRGYNEQFF
TRBV20-1,TRBJ2-3,17,.,TRBD1,TGCAGTGTTCCGACAGAACAGGGGCAACGTATAACAGATACGCAGTATTTT,CSVPTEQGQRITDTQYF
TRBV2,TRBJ1-2,12,.,.,TGTGCCAGCACCCAAAGGGGGTATGGCTACACCTTC,CASTQRGYGYTF
TRBV6-1,TRBJ1-5,17,.,.,TGTGCCAGCAGCCCGGACCCTTCAGGGTGGGTCCTGCAGCCCCAGCATTTT,CASSPDPSGWVLQPQHF
TRBV15,TRBJ2-7,16,.,TRBD2,TGTGCCACCAGCAGAGATCCAGGGATAGCGGGAAACGAGCAGTACTTC,CATSRDPGIAGNEQYF
TRBV12-3/TRBV12-4,TRBJ2-3,15,few,.,TGTGCCAGCACCTCCGGAGTGCCTAGCACAGATACGCAGTATTTT,CASTSGVPSTDTQYF
TRBV6-2/TRBV6-3,TRBJ2-3,19,.,.,TGTGCCAGCAGTTCCTACCGGGACAGGCTAGCGGATACTACAGATACGCAGTATTTT,CASSSYRDRLADTTDTQYF
TRBV28,TRBJ2-4,13,.,TRBD2,TGTGCCAGCACAAACCGGGGGGGGGCAGGGGAGTACTTC,CASTNRGGAGEYF
TRBV7-2,TRBJ2-1,15,.,TRBD2,TGTGCCAGCAGCGATACTAGCGGGGGGGACAATGAGCAGTTCTTC,CASSDTSGGDNEQFF
TRBV12-3/TRBV12-4,TRBJ2-7,15,.,TRBD1,TGTGCCAGCAGTCCCCTGGGACAGGCCTACAATGAGCAGTACTTC,CASSPLGQAYNEQYF
TRBV27,TRBJ2-7,12,.,.,TGTGCCAGCAGTAATAGACGATACGAGCAGTACTTC,CASSNRRYEQYF
TRBV9,TRBJ1-5,15,.,.,TGTGCCAGCAGCCCGTACGGGAATAGCAATCAGCCCCAGCATTTT,CASSPYGNSNQPQHF
TRBV7-9,TRBJ1-6,17,.,TRBD1,TGTGCCAGCAGCTTCACAGGGGGGAGCTCCTATAATTCACCCCTCCACTTT,CASSFTGGSSYNSPLHF
TRBV11-2,TRBJ1-4,15,.,.,TGTGCCAGCAGCCAACGACCGGCAACTAATGAAAAACTGTTTTTT,CASSQRPATNEKLFF
TRBV5-1,TRBJ2-5,15,.,.,TGCGCCAGCAGAGAACCCGGGAGAGGGCAAGAGACCCAGTACTTC,CASREPGRGQETQYF
TRBV7-9,TRBJ1-2,15,.,.,TGTGCCAGCAGTTTCCAGACAGATCTGAACTATGGCTACACCTTC,CASSFQTDLNYGYTF
TRBV5-1,TRBJ2-5,11,few,.,TGCGCCAGCATGGACCAAGAGACCCAGTACTTC,CASMDQETQYF
TRBV3-1,TRBJ2-3,18,.,.,TGTGCCAGCAGCCAACCGGATGGCGGCGGAGTCCCTACCGATACGCAGTATTTT,CASSQPDGGGVPTDTQYF
TRBV6-1,TRBJ2-1,13,.,.,TGTGCCGTGTTCGGCCTTCTCTACAATGAGCAGTTCTTC,CAVFGLLYNEQFF
TRBV4-2,TRBJ2-1,15,.,.,TGTGCCAGCAGCCAAGATCAACTGCTCTTGGATGAGCAGTTCTTC,CASSQDQLLLDEQFF
TRBV27,TRBJ1-1,13,.,TRBD1,TGTGCCAGCAGTTTGGGGACAGGGGTTGGAGCTTTCTTT,CASSLGTGVGAFF
TRBV28,TRBJ2-6,12,.,.,TGTGCCAGTAACGGAGGGGCCAACGTCCTGACTTTC,CASNGGANVLTF
TRBV27,TRBJ2-1,14,few,TRBD2,TGTGCCAGCAGCACTAGCGGGACCTACAATGAGCAGTTCTTC,CASSTSGTYNEQFF
TRBV4-1,TRBJ2-5,12,.,.,TGTGCCAGCAGCAGGGATGGGGAGACCCAGTACTTC,CASSRDGETQYF